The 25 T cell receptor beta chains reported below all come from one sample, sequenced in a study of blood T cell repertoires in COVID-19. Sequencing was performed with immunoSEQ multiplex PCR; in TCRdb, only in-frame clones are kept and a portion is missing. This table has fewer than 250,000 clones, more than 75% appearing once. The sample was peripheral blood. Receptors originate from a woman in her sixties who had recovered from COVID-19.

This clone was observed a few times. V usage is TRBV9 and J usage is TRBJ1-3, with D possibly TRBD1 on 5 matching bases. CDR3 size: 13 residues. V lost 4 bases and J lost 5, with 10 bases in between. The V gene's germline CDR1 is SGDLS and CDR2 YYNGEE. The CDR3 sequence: CASSRDRRNTIYF. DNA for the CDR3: TGTGCCAGCAGCCGCGACAGACGAAACACCATATATTTT.

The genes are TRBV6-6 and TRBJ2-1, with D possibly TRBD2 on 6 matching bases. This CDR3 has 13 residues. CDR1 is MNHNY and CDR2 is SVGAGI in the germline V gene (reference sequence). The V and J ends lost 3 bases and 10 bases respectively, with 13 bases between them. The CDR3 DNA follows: TGTGCCAGCAGTTATGTGGAGGGTGGAGAGCAGTTCTTC. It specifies CASSYVEGGEQFF.

CDR3 sequence: CASMKGQGYYGYTF. CDR3 sequence (DNA): TGTGCCAGTATGAAGGGACAGGGGTACTATGGCTACACCTTC. The V gene is TRBV19, the J gene TRBJ1-2; TRBD1 agrees at 10 bases. Germline CDR1 reads LNHDA; CDR2 reads SQIVND (reference sequence). With 7 bases clipped from V and 3 bases from J, the junction kept 5 bases outside the gene matches. The CDR3 extends over 14 amino acids.

The CDR3 here is CASRALNQPQHF. DNA for the CDR3: TGTGCCAGCAGAGCCCTCAATCAGCCCCAGCATTTT. This sequence joins TRBV6-5 and TRBJ1-5; D is unresolved. This CDR3 contains 12 residues. Per the germline V gene, CDR1 is MNHEY and CDR2 is SVGAGI. V was pared by 6 bases and J by 3 bases, with 6 bases between.

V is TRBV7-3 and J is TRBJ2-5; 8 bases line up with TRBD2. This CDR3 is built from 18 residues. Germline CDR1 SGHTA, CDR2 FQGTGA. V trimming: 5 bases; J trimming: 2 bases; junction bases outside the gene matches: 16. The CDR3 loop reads CASSPGGAGGGLQETQYF. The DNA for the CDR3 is TGTGCCAGCAGCCCGGGGGGGGCTGGCGGGGGGTTACAAGAGACCCAGTACTTC.

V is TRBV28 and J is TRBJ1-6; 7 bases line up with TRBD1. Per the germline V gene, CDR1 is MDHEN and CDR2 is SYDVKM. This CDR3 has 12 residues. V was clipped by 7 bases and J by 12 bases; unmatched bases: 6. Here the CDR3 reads CASNPDRRPLHF. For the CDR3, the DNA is TGTGCCAGCAACCCGGACAGGAGACCCCTCCACTTT.

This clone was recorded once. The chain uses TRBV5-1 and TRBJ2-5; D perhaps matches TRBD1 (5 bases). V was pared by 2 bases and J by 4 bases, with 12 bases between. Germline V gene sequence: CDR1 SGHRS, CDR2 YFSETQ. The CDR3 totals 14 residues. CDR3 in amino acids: CASSLEPRVETQYF. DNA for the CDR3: TGCGCCAGCAGCTTAGAACCCAGGGTAGAGACCCAGTACTTC.

CDR3 sequence reads: CATRQGAGNEQYF. The CDR3 DNA reads as TGTGCCACCCGACAGGGGGCGGGAAACGAGCAGTACTTC. The chain combines TRBV10-3 with TRBJ2-7, with 10 bases aligning to TRBD1. Germline loops: CDR1 ENHRY, CDR2 SYGVKD. V lost 10 bases and J lost 5; bases outside the gene matches: 8. The CDR3 is 13 residues long.

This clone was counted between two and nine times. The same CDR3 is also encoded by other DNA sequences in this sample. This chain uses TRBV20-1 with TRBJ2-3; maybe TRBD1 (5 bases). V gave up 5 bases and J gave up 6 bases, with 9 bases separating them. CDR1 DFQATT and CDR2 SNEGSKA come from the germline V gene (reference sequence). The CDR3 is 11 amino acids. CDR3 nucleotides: TGCAGTGCTCTAAGGGGCGATACGCAGTATTTT. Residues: CSALRGDTQYF.

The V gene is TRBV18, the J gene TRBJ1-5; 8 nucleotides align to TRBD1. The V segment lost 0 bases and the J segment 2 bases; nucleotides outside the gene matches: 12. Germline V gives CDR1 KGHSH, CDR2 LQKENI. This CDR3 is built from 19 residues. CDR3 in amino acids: CASSPPGAGGLYGNQPQHF. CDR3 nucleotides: TGTGCCAGCTCACCACCGGGGGCAGGGGGCCTCTATGGCAATCAGCCCCAGCATTTT.

The CDR3 loop is CASLRTGDGYTF. The CDR3 region has the DNA TGTGCCAGCTTAAGGACAGGGGACGGCTACACCTTC. The chain combines TRBV18 with TRBJ1-2; the match to TRBD1 covers 9 bases. The CDR3 spans 12 residues. Unmatched junction bases numbered 5, after V lost 7 bases and J lost 8 bases. CDR1 and CDR2 (germline): KGHSH, LQKENI.

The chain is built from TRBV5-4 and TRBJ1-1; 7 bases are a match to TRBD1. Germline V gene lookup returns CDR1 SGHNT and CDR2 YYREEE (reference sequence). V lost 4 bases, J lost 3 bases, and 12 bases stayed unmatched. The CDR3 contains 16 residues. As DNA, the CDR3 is TGTGCCAGCAGCCCAGGGGGTTATAATCTGGACACTGAAGCTTTCTTT. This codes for CASSPGGYNLDTEAFF.

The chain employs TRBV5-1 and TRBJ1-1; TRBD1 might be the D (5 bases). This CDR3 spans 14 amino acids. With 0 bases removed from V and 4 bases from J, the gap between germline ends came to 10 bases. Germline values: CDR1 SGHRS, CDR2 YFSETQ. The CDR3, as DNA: TGCGCCAGCAGCTTGGAAGGGGCGGCCACTGAAGCTTTCTTT. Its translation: CASSLEGAATEAFF.

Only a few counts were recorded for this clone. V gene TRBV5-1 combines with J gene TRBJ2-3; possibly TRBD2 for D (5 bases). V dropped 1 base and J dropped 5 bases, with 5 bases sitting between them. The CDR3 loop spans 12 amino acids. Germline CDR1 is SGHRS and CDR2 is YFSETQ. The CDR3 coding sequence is TGCGCCAGCAGCTTGCGGGGAGATACGCAGTATTTT. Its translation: CASSLRGDTQYF.

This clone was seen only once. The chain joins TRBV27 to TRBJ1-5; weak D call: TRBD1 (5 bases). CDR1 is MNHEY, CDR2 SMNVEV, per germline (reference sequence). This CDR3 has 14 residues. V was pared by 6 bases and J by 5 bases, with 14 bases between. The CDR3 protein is CASRLAGPDQPQHF. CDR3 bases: TGTGCCAGCAGGTTAGCGGGGCCGGATCAGCCCCAGCATTTT.

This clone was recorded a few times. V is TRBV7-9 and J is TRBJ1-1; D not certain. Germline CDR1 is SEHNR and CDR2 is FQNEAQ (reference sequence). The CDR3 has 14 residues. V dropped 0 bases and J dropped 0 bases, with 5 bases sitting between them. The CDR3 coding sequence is TGTGCCAGCAGCTTAGCGGCAGTGAACACTGAAGCTTTCTTT. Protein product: CASSLAAVNTEAFF.

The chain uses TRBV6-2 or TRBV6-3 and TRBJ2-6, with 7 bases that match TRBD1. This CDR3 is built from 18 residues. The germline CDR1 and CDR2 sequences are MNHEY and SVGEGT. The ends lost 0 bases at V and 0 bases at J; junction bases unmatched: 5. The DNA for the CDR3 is TGTGCCAGCAGTTACTCGAACAGGGGATACTCTGGGGCCAACGTCCTGACTTTC. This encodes CASSYSNRGYSGANVLTF.

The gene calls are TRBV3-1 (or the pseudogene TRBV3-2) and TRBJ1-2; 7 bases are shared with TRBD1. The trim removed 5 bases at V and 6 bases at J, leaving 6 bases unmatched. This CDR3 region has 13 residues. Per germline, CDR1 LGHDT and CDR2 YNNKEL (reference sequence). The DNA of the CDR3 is TGTGCCAGCAGCATTTTAACAGGGGATGGCTACACCTTC. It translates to CASSILTGDGYTF.

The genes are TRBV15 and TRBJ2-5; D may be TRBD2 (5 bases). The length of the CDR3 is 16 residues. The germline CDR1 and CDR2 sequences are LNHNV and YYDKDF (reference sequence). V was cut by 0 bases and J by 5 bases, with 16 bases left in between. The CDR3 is CATSRDRLALGETQYF. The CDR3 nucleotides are TGTGCCACCAGCAGAGACCGGCTAGCCCTAGGGGAGACCCAGTACTTC. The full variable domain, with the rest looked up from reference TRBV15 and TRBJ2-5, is DAMVIQNPRYQVTQFGKPVTLSCSQTLNHNVMYWYQQKSSQAPKLLFHYYDKDFNNEADTPDNFQSRRPNTSFCFLDIRSPGLGDTAMYLCATSRDRLALGETQYFGPGTRLLVL.

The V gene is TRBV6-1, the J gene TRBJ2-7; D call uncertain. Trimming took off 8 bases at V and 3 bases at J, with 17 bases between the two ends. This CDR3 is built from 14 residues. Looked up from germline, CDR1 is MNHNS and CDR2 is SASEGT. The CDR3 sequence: CASGEPPYIYEQYF. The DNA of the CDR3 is TGTGCCAGCGGAGAACCGCCCTATATCTACGAGCAGTACTTC.

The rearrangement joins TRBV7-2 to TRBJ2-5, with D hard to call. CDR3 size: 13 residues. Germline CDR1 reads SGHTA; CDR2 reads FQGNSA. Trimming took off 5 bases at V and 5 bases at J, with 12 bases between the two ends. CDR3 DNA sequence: TGTGCCAGCAGCCGAGGCCGCGAGGAGACCCAGTACTTC. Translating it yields CASSRGREETQYF. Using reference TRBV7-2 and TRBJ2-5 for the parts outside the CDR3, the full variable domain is GAGVSQSPSNKVTEKGKDVELRCDPISGHTALYWYRQSLGQGLEFLIYFQGNSAPDKSGLPSDRFSAERTGGSVSTLTIQRTQQEDSAVYLCASSRGREETQYFGPGTRLLVL.

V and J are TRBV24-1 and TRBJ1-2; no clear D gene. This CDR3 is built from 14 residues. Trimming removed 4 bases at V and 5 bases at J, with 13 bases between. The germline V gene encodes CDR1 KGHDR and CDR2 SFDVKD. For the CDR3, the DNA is TGTGCCACCAGTGAGGGAGGACCGTCATATGGCTACACCTTC. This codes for CATSEGGPSYGYTF.

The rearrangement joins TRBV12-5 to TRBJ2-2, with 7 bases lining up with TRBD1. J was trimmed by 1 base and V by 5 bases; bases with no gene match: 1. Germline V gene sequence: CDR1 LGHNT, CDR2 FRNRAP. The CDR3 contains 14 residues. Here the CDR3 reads CASGRQGNTGELFF. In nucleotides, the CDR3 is TGTGCTAGTGGTCGACAGGGGAACACCGGGGAGCTGTTTTTT.

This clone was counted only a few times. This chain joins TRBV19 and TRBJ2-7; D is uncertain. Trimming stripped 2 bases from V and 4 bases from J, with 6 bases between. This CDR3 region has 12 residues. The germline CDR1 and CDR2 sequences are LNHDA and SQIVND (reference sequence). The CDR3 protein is CASSILEYEQYF. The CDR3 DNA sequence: TGTGCCAGTAGTATATTGGAGTACGAGCAGTACTTC.

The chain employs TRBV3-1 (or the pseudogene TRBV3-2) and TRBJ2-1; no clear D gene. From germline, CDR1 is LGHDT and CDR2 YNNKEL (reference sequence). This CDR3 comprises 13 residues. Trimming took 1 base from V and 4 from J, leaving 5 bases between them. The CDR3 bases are TGTGCCAGCAGCCAAGGGAGTTACAATGAGCAGTTCTTC. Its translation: CASSQGSYNEQFF.